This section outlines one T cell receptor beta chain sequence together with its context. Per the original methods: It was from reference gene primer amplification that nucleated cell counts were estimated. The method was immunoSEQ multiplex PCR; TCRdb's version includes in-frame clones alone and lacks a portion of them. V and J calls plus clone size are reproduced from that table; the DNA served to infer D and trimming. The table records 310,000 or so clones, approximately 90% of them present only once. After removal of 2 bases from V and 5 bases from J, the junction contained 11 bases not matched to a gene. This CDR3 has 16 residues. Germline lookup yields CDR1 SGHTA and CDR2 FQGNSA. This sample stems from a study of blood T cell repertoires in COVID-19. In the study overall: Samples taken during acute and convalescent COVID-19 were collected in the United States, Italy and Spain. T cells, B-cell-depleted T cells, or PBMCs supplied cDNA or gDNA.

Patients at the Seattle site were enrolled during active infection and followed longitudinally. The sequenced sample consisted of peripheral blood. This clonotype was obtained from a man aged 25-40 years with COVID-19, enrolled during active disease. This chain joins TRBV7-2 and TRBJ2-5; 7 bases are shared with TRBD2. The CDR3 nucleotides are TGTGCCAGCAGCTTACTAGGGGCGGGAGTTTGGGAGACCCAGTACTTC. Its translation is CASSLLGAGVWETQYF.